This T cell receptor (beta chain) was found in a study of CD8+ T cells in alopecia areata. Across the study: For the treated group, dosing was oral tofacitinib at 5 to 10 mg twice daily. Study-level findings and limits: Mouse data revealed clearer TCR sharing than patient data did, a gap possibly tied to HLA.

Extraction and reverse transcription of RNA yielded cDNA as the sequencing template. Measured with immunoSEQ multiplex PCR; TCRdb has only the in-frame clones, and not every one. The sample carries roughly 97,000 clones, less than 50% recorded once. The study team obtained lesional scalp punch biopsies and peripheral blood from alopecia areata patients. PBMCs provided sorted CD4+ and CD8+ T cells. To note about this clone: Its antigen remains unknown.

The V gene lost 6 bases and the J gene lost 7 bases, with 14 bases spanning the gap. This CDR3 has 13 residues. Per germline, CDR1 MNHEY and CDR2 SVGAGI. Material: CD4+ T cells sorted from blood. The V and J genes are TRBV6-5 and TRBJ2-3, with D possibly TRBD2 on 5 matching bases. The sequence came from a human donor with alopecia areata. In DNA, the CDR3 is TGTGCCAGCAGAATGGACGGGGTAAATACGCAGTATTTT. This encodes CASRMDGVNTQYF.